The 24 T cell receptor beta chains presented below share a single source sample, sequenced in a study of identifying expanded T cells in peripheral blood. The protocol was immunoSEQ multiplex PCR, while the TCRdb copy is restricted to in-frame clones and leaves out a portion. The repertoire has about 100,000 clones, around 88% of them found once; the top ten carry roughly 17%. The specimen sequenced was blood. Receptors originate from a person aged 18 to 75 in good health.

The chain employs TRBV10-2 and TRBJ2-5, with D unresolved. This CDR3 has 12 residues. V shed 4 bases and J shed 5 bases, with 8 bases lying between them. The V gene's germline CDR1 is WSHSY and CDR2 SAAADI. CDR3 residues: CASSAHRETQYF. In nucleotides, the CDR3 is TGCGCCAGCAGTGCCCATCGTGAGACCCAGTACTTC.

In its sample, this clone was seen once. V gene TRBV10-3 combines with J gene TRBJ1-2; 8 bases agree with TRBD1. Germline trimming cut 4 bases from V and 6 bases from J; bases unmatched to any gene: 10. CDR1 ENHRY and CDR2 SYGVKD come from the germline V gene. This CDR3 comprises 15 residues. The CDR3 loop is CAISGSDRGFDGYTF. The CDR3 nucleotides read TGTGCCATCAGTGGATCAGACAGGGGTTTCGATGGCTACACCTTC.

This clone was observed a single time. The rearrangement uses TRBV5-6 and TRBJ1-5, with 9 bases identical to TRBD1. The CDR3 runs to 15 residues. Germline loops: CDR1 SGHDT, CDR2 YYEEEE. V shed 4 bases and J 6 bases; nucleotides not matched to a gene: 8. CDR3 protein: CASSRGTGRRQPQHF. CDR3 nucleotide sequence: TGTGCCAGCAGCAGAGGGACAGGGCGGCGTCAGCCCCAGCATTTT. The full variable domain, rest sourced from reference TRBV5-6 and TRBJ1-5, is DAGVTQSPTHLIKTRGQQVTLRCSPKSGHDTVSWYQQALGQGPQFIFQYYEEEERQRGNFPDRFSGHQFPNYSSELNVNALLLGDSALYLCASSRGTGRRQPQHFGDGTRLSIL.

This sequence joins TRBV28 and TRBJ2-2; weak D call: TRBD1 (6 bases). CDR3 size: 18 residues. Trimming left V 2 bases short and J 2 bases short, with 18 bases between. The germline CDR1 and CDR2 sequences are MDHEN and SYDVKM. The CDR3 DNA reads TGTGCCAGCAGTTTAGCGATGGTCGACAGGAGAAACACCGGGGAGCTGTTTTTT. Translating it yields CASSLAMVDRRNTGELFF.

V usage is TRBV5-4 and J usage is TRBJ2-1, with 8 bases identical to TRBD1. This CDR3 contains 14 residues. Germline V gives CDR1 SGHNT, CDR2 YYREEE (reference sequence). Trimming cost V 5 bases and J 8 bases; bases outside gene matches: 9. The CDR3 protein is CASSRAGGADEQFF. The CDR3, as DNA: TGTGCCAGCAGTAGGGCAGGGGGCGCAGATGAGCAGTTCTTC.

The rearrangement links TRBV6-5 to TRBJ2-5, with D perhaps TRBD2 (6 bases). From germline, CDR1 is MNHEY and CDR2 SVGAGI. The CDR3 is 14 amino acids. V lost 8 bases to trimming and J lost 5 bases, with 18 bases between them. The CDR3: CASWKTSRAETQYF. For the CDR3, the DNA is TGTGCCAGCTGGAAGACTAGTCGGGCGGAGACCCAGTACTTC.

This chain uses TRBV28 with TRBJ1-4, with a weak D call TRBD1 (6 bases). The CDR3 has 16 amino acids. Germline assignment: CDR1 MDHEN and CDR2 SYDVKM. V was pared by 3 bases and J by 2 bases, with 13 bases between. In DNA form, the CDR3 reads TGTGCCAGCAGTTTGAGGGGGTCCCCCACTAATGAAAAACTGTTTTTT. Translating it yields CASSLRGSPTNEKLFF. The full variable domain, completed using reference TRBV28 and TRBJ1-4, is DVKVTQSSRYLVKRTGEKVFLECVQDMDHENMFWYRQDPGLGLRLIYFSYDVKMKEKGDIPEGYSVSREKKERFSLILESASTNQTSMYLCASSLRGSPTNEKLFFGSGTQLSVL.

This clone was seen a handful of times. The chain joins TRBV7-2 to TRBJ2-1, with 7 bases aligning to TRBD2. J lost 3 bases, V lost 5 bases, and 4 bases had no gene match. Germline values: CDR1 SGHTA, CDR2 FQGNSA. This CDR3 spans 14 amino acids. For the CDR3, the DNA is TGTGCCAGCAGCCCCTGGACTAGCTACAATGAGCAGTTCTTC. Protein sequence: CASSPWTSYNEQFF.

This clone was detected only once. This chain connects TRBV2 to TRBJ1-4, with unresolved D. The CDR3 sequence is 14 residues long. Germline V CDR1 and CDR2: SNHLY, FYNNEI. The V end lost 6 bases, the J end lost 0 bases, and 8 bases lay between the germline ends. CDR3 protein: CASRSRSTNEKLFF. In DNA, the CDR3 is TGTGCCAGCAGGTCCCGTTCAACTAATGAAAAACTGTTTTTT.

The chain carries TRBV6-5 and TRBJ1-1; possibly TRBD1 for D (6 bases). The CDR3 runs to 14 residues. Germline lookup yields CDR1 MNHEY and CDR2 SVGAGI. The V end was cut by 7 bases, the J end by 1 base, with 13 bases between. In DNA, the CDR3 is TGTGCCAGCACCGAACAGGGTCAGAACACTGAAGCTTTCTTT. This codes for CASTEQGQNTEAFF.

This clone was observed a few times. For the CDR3, the DNA is TGTGCCAGTAGTATAAACAGGAGAGCAAATTCACCCCTCCACTTT. Translation gives CASSINRRANSPLHF. V usage is TRBV19 and J usage is TRBJ1-6; a weak D match, TRBD1 (5 bases). Germline values: CDR1 LNHDA, CDR2 SQIVND (reference sequence). Trimming pared 2 bases from V and 7 bases from J, leaving 12 bases between. The CDR3 length is 15 residues.

The chain links TRBV5-4 to TRBJ1-1; 10 bases line up with TRBD1. The CDR3 is 14 amino acids. Germline CDR1 SGHNT, CDR2 YYREEE (reference sequence). J lost 10 bases, V lost 4 bases, and 10 bases had no gene match. The CDR3 sequence: CASSGAGTGVRAFF. The CDR3 coding sequence is TGTGCCAGCAGCGGGGCAGGGACAGGGGTCCGAGCTTTCTTT.

This chain connects TRBV5-4 to TRBJ2-1, with 10 bases aligning to TRBD2. CDR3 length: 16 amino acids. J was trimmed by 5 bases and V by 3 bases; bases with no gene match: 8. The germline V gene encodes CDR1 SGHNT and CDR2 YYREEE (reference sequence). CDR3: CASSYSGGAVNNEQFF. Here the CDR3 DNA reads TGTGCCAGCAGCTACAGCGGGGGGGCGGTCAACAATGAGCAGTTCTTC.

The rearrangement links TRBV10-2 to TRBJ1-3, with 7 bases fitting TRBD1. Germline V gene sequence: CDR1 WSHSY, CDR2 SAAADI. The CDR3 is 14 amino acids. V trimming: 5 bases; J trimming: 3 bases; junction bases outside the gene matches: 4. CDR3 amino acids: CASSRGLDGNTIYF. For the CDR3, the DNA is TGCGCCAGCAGTAGGGGGCTTGATGGAAACACCATATATTTT.

This clone has only a few counts. The J gene is TRBJ2-5, the V gene TRBV6-5; TRBD1 aligns across 8 bases. Trimming cost V 5 bases and J 2 bases; bases outside gene matches: 4. The CDR3 consists of 14 residues. CDR1 MNHEY and CDR2 SVGAGI come from the germline V gene. CDR3 amino acids: CASSPTGGQETQYF. The CDR3 coding sequence is TGTGCCAGCAGTCCCACAGGGGGACAAGAGACCCAGTACTTC.

The chain has TRBV28 and TRBJ1-5, with 7 bases identical to TRBD1. The CDR3 length is 14 residues. V lost 4 bases, J lost 4 bases, and 4 bases stayed unmatched. Per germline, CDR1 MDHEN and CDR2 SYDVKM. Here the CDR3 reads CASSSPQGNQPQHF. In nucleotides, the CDR3 is TGTGCCAGCAGTTCACCACAGGGGAATCAGCCCCAGCATTTT.

The chain joins TRBV4-1 to TRBJ1-2; D not resolved. The V gene lost 0 bases and the J gene lost 8 bases, with 22 bases spanning the gap. Germline lookup yields CDR1 MGHRA and CDR2 YSYEKL. The CDR3 has 17 residues. This chain's CDR3 is CASSQEFLILGSRGYTF. CDR3 bases: TGCGCCAGCAGCCAAGAGTTTCTAATCTTGGGGAGTCGGGGCTACACCTTC.

The V gene is TRBV28, the J gene TRBJ2-7; D remains unclear. The germline V gene has CDR1 MDHEN and CDR2 SYDVKM. The CDR3 contains 13 residues. V was cut by 6 bases and J by 0 bases, with 9 bases left in between. CDR3 region: CASRVLSSYEQYF. The CDR3 nucleotides read TGTGCCAGCAGGGTCTTAAGCTCCTACGAGCAGTACTTC.

The DNA for the CDR3 is TGTGCCAGCAGCGTAGGACAATCTTACAATGAGCAGTTCTTC. Translated, it gives CASSVGQSYNEQFF. This sequence joins TRBV9 and TRBJ2-1, with no clear D. Deletions cut 0 bases from V and 4 bases from J, with 8 bases between. This CDR3 contains 14 residues. Germline V gives CDR1 SGDLS, CDR2 YYNGEE.

This chain connects TRBV25-1 to TRBJ1-1, with 9 positions matching TRBD1. Germline CDR1 reads MGHDK; CDR2 reads SYGVNS. The ends lost 8 bases at V and 5 bases at J; junction bases unmatched: 9. The CDR3 is 14 amino acids. The CDR3 here is CASAGTGRGTEAFF. The CDR3 DNA is TGTGCCAGCGCCGGGACAGGGCGGGGAACTGAAGCTTTCTTT.

The chain combines TRBV27 with TRBJ2-7, with D possibly TRBD1 on 5 matching bases. The germline CDR1 and CDR2 sequences are MNHEY and SMNVEV (reference sequence). CDR3 length equals 15 residues. V shed 6 bases and J shed 2 bases, with 17 bases lying between them. The CDR3 loop is CASSLWQGRTYEQYF. In DNA form, the CDR3 reads TGTGCCAGCAGCCTATGGCAGGGTAGGACCTACGAGCAGTACTTC.

The rearrangement uses TRBV29-1 and TRBJ2-5; tentatively, D is TRBD1 (5 bases). The DNA end lines up better with TRBJ2-7; the J call may be wrong. Germline CDR1 reads SQVTM; CDR2 reads ANQGSEA. The CDR3 extends over 13 amino acids. The CDR3 reads CSPWGRISYEQYF. The CDR3 DNA sequence: TGCAGTCCTTGGGGCAGAATATCCTACGAGCAGTACTTC.

The chain employs TRBV7-2 and TRBJ2-1; no reliable D call. The CDR3 loop spans 11 amino acids. Trimming cost V 3 bases and J 7 bases, with 4 bases left between them. Looked up from germline, CDR1 is SGHTA and CDR2 is FQGNSA. CDR3 loop: CASSFENEQFF. DNA for the CDR3: TGTGCCAGCAGCTTTGAGAATGAGCAGTTCTTC. Full variable domain (missing parts from reference TRBV7-2 and TRBJ2-1): GAGVSQSPSNKVTEKGKDVELRCDPISGHTALYWYRQSLGQGLEFLIYFQGNSAPDKSGLPSDRFSAERTGGSVSTLTIQRTQQEDSAVYLCASSFENEQFFGPGTRLTVL.

The gene calls are TRBV5-6 and TRBJ2-7; a weak D match, TRBD2 (7 bases). This CDR3 is 14 amino acids long. Germline assignment: CDR1 SGHDT and CDR2 YYEEEE. Trimming took off 1 base at V and 7 bases at J, with 15 bases between the two ends. In DNA, the CDR3 is TGTGCCAGCAGCTTGTGGGGGGGCCTGAGGGAGCAGTACTTC. Residues: CASSLWGGLREQYF.